The rows below give T cell receptor beta chains drawn from one sample of a study of blood T cell repertoires in COVID-19. Profiling relied on immunoSEQ multiplex PCR, and the TCRdb table lists in-frame clones only, not all of them. The sample yields about 130,000 clones, roughly four fifths seen once. Sequencing input: peripheral blood. Receptors were obtained from a woman older than 75 with acute or convalescent COVID-19. Each CDR3 is given with its conserved first and last residue. A D gene is named only where the DNA matches it firmly. The size entry is marked missing in some rows and otherwise reads once, few, many or a size class.

d_call,v_call,clone_size,j_call,cdr3_nt,cdr3_aa
-,TRBV19,-,TRBJ1-1,TGTGCCAGTAGCCAACAGGGGAACACTGAAGCTTTCTTT,CASSQQGNTEAFF
TRBD2,TRBV4-1,few,TRBJ2-7,TGCGCCAGCAGCCAAGGCGCTAGCGGGGGCTACGAGCAGTACTTC,CASSQGASGGYEQYF
-,TRBV7-8,-,TRBJ1-1,TGTGCCAGCAGCTTAGTACTAAGATCTGAAGCTTTCTTT,CASSLVLRSEAFF
-,TRBV29-1,-,TRBJ1-5,TGCAGCGTTCAGGACAGAGACAATCAGCCCCAGCATTTT,CSVQDRDNQPQHF
TRBD1,TRBV9,-,TRBJ1-2,TGTGCCAGCAGCGCTGGACAGGGGGCGATTGGCTACACCTTC,CASSAGQGAIGYTF
-,TRBV19,-,TRBJ1-5,TGTGCCAGTAGTAACACCGGGACAAATAGCAATCAGCCCCAGCATTTT,CASSNTGTNSNQPQHF
TRBD1,TRBV7-2,-,TRBJ1-6,TGTGCCAGCAGCCGGGACAGGGGCTTTTCACCCCTCCACTTT,CASSRDRGFSPLHF
TRBD2,TRBV6-5,-,TRBJ2-3,TGTGCCAGCCAGCGGGGCCCCAGCACAGATACGCAGTATTTT,CASQRGPSTDTQYF
TRBD1,TRBV7-9,few,TRBJ2-2,TGTGCCAGCAGAAGTTTACAGGGGAGCACCGGGGAGCTGTTTTTT,CASRSLQGSTGELFF
TRBD1,TRBV19,-,TRBJ2-7,TGTGCCAGTAGTATAACCGGGACAGGCTTTAACGAGCAGTACTTC,CASSITGTGFNEQYF
TRBD1,TRBV2,-,TRBJ2-5,TGTGCCAGCAGTCGTCCTGGGACAGGGTATGGCGGGGAGACCCAGTACTTC,CASSRPGTGYGGETQYF
TRBD1,TRBV19,-,TRBJ1-4,TGTGCCAGTAGTCTTCGACAGGGAGGAAAACTGTTTTTT,CASSLRQGGKLFF
-,TRBV5-4,-,TRBJ1-2,TGTGCCAGCAGCGGGAACAGGGTCCACTATGGCTACACCTTC,CASSGNRVHYGYTF
TRBD2,TRBV5-4,-,TRBJ2-3,TGTGCCAGCAGCTTGGTCAGCGGGGGCTCAGATACGCAGTATTTT,CASSLVSGGSDTQYF
TRBD2,TRBV12-5,-,TRBJ2-5,TGTGCTAGTGGTTTGGTGGTCCCCTTGTTGCGGGGGGGGCGGGAGACCCAGTACTTC,CASGLVVPLLRGGRETQYF
TRBD1,TRBV5-1,-,TRBJ2-7,TGCGCCAGCAGCTTGACCCCCGACAGGGACTACGAGCAGTACTTC,CASSLTPDRDYEQYF
TRBD1,TRBV6-5,-,TRBJ1-2,TGTGCCAGCAGCGGTCGGACAGGGGTACCCTACACCTTC,CASSGRTGVPYTF
TRBD1,TRBV3-1/TRBV3-2,-,TRBJ2-2,TGTGCCAGCAGCCAAGATGCCTACAGGGGAAACACCGGGGAGCTGTTTTTT,CASSQDAYRGNTGELFF
-,TRBV6-5,-,TRBJ2-1,TGTGCCAGCAGTTACTTTACGAGTGGTGAGCAGTTCTTC,CASSYFTSGEQFF
TRBD1,TRBV5-1,-,TRBJ1-4,TGCGCCAGCTCAACTACAGGGGGCGGGAAAAAACTGTTTTTT,CASSTTGGGKKLFF
-,TRBV7-9,-,TRBJ2-7,TGTGCCAGCACCAGGAAGGGCGGGGTAAACCTTCTCTCCTACGAGCAGTACTTC,CASTRKGGVNLLSYEQYF
-,TRBV5-1,-,TRBJ2-1,TGCGCCAGCAGCTTACCAGGGTCCTACAATGAGCAGTTCTTC,CASSLPGSYNEQFF
-,TRBV6-6,-,TRBJ1-1,TGTGCCAGCAGCCCGAGTGGACTGCCCCGTACCGCTTTCTTT,CASSPSGLPRTAFF
TRBD1,TRBV5-5,-,TRBJ2-2,TGTGCCAGCAGCTGGGGCGGGACAGGGAACACCGGGGAGCTGTTTTTT,CASSWGGTGNTGELFF
-,TRBV7-9,few,TRBJ1-1,TGTGCCAGCAGTCCTCCCCGACAGCCGGGCACTGAAGCTTTCTTT,CASSPPRQPGTEAFF
-,TRBV19,-,TRBJ1-4,TGTGCCAGTACCAAGCGACAGACCAATGAAAAACTGTTTTTT,CASTKRQTNEKLFF
TRBD1,TRBV19,-,TRBJ2-1,TGTGCCAGTAGACAGATGACAGGGGACTCCTACAATGAGCAGTTCTTC,CASRQMTGDSYNEQFF
TRBD2,TRBV7-9,-,TRBJ2-1,TGTGCCAGCACCCCCGGCGGGGGTAATGAGCAGTTCTTC,CASTPGGGNEQFF
TRBD1,TRBV18,-,TRBJ1-4,TGTGCCAGCTCACGACCGCCGGGACAGGGGGATGAAAAACTGTTTTTT,CASSRPPGQGDEKLFF
-,TRBV3-1/TRBV3-2,-,TRBJ1-1,TGTGCCAGCAGCCAAGAAGCCGTGGGAGGGCCTTTCTTT,CASSQEAVGGPFF
-,TRBV7-2,-,TRBJ2-1,TGTGCCAGCAGCAGATGGACGGACTATGAGCAGTTCTTC,CASSRWTDYEQFF
TRBD1,TRBV6-6,-,TRBJ1-5,TGTGCCAGCAGTTTGGGACAGGGGGTCAATCAGCCCCAGCATTTT,CASSLGQGVNQPQHF
TRBD1,TRBV24-1,-,TRBJ2-3,TGTGCCACCAGTGTTGGGACAGGGAACACAGATACGCAGTATTTT,CATSVGTGNTDTQYF
TRBD2,TRBV12-5,-,TRBJ2-2,TGTGCTAGTGGTTTGGCACAGACCGGGACTACCGATTCAAAGCCGATCGGGGAGCTGTTTTTT,CASGLAQTGTTDSKPIGELFF
-,TRBV2,-,TRBJ2-7,TGTGCCAGCGAGAGAGGGGGCTACGAGCAGTACTTC,CASERGGYEQYF
TRBD2,TRBV11-2,-,TRBJ2-3,TGTGCCAGCAGCTTAGGTCCTAGCGGGGGCCCCGCGGATACGCAGTATTTT,CASSLGPSGGPADTQYF
-,TRBV6-2/TRBV6-3,few,TRBJ1-5,TGTGCCAGCAGTCGCTTCGTATCGGGCAATCAGCCCCAGCATTTT,CASSRFVSGNQPQHF
-,TRBV20-1,-,TRBJ2-7,TGCAGTGCTAGTCGGGGCTACGAGCAGTACTTC,CSASRGYEQYF
TRBD1,TRBV15,-,TRBJ2-1,TGTGCCACCAGCAAGGACAGGGGGAATTCCTACAATGAGCAGTTCTTC,CATSKDRGNSYNEQFF
TRBD1,TRBV2,-,TRBJ1-1,TGTGCCAGCAGCAACACAGGGGGGAAGACTGAAGCTTTCTTT,CASSNTGGKTEAFF
TRBD1,TRBV24-1,-,TRBJ2-3,TGTGCCACCAGTGATGACAGGGAATTAGGTGATACGCAGTATTTT,CATSDDRELGDTQYF
-,TRBV10-3,-,TRBJ1-5,TGTGCCATCAGTGAGATTACAAATCAGCCCCAGCATTTT,CAISEITNQPQHF
TRBD1,TRBV20-1,-,TRBJ1-6,TGCAGTGCCTCAGGGGGCTCACCCCTCCACTTT,CSASGGSPLHF
TRBD1,TRBV24-1,-,TRBJ2-2,TGTGCCACCAGTGATTCCGGACAGGCCACCGGGGAGCTGTTTTTT,CATSDSGQATGELFF
TRBD1,TRBV25-1,-,TRBJ1-2,TGTGCCAGCAGTGACGGACAGGGGGCAACACTTTACACCTTC,CASSDGQGATLYTF